This is a list of T cell receptor beta chains from one sample in a study of control samples from healthy donors and cancer patients. Repertoires were generated with immunoSEQ multiplex PCR, while TCRdb's copy carries only in-frame clones and drops some. This table holds some 150,000 clones, roughly 94% found once. Material for sequencing was PBMCs. Receptor source: a man in his sixties with colorectal cancer. Both conserved end residues are part of each CDR3. Fields, in order: J gene, clone size, D gene, V gene, CDR3 protein, CDR3 DNA. D genes are given only for firm matches. Size tells how often a clone was seen (once, few, many) or the class of an expanded clone, and some rows leave it out.

>TRBJ1-6|once|NA|TRBV27
CASRRTGLGPESSYNSPLHF
TGTGCCAGCAGACGGACGGGCCTCGGGCCCGAAAGCTCCTATAATTCACCCCTCCACTTT
>TRBJ1-1|NA|NA|TRBV6-6
CASSQGLNTEAFF
TGTGCCAGCAGTCAGGGCTTGAACACTGAAGCTTTCTTT
>TRBJ1-4|NA|NA|TRBV18
CASSQSTATNEKLFF
TGTGCCAGCTCCCAAAGTACTGCAACTAATGAAAAACTGTTTTTT
>TRBJ2-5|NA|TRBD1|TRBV20-1
CSASSGQGAQETQYF
TGCAGTGCTAGTTCAGGACAGGGGGCCCAAGAGACCCAGTACTTC
>TRBJ1-4|NA|TRBD1|TRBV6-5
CASSYTTGWDEKLFF
TGTGCCAGCAGTTACACGACAGGGTGGGATGAAAAACTGTTTTTT
>TRBJ1-3|NA|NA|TRBV4-1
CASSPGRQRGNTIYF
TGCGCCAGCAGCCCAGGGCGACAGAGAGGAAACACCATATATTTT
>TRBJ2-2|NA|NA|TRBV19
CASSIDRFQRPTGELFF
TGTGCCAGTAGTATAGATCGGTTCCAGAGGCCAACCGGGGAGCTGTTTTTT
>TRBJ1-1|once|NA|TRBV30
CAWSVRGDEAFF
TGTGCCTGGAGTGTAAGGGGGGACGAAGCTTTCTTT
>TRBJ2-5|once|NA|TRBV6-6
CASSRGEETQYF
TGTGCCAGCAGTAGGGGCGAAGAGACCCAGTACTTC
>TRBJ1-2|NA|NA|TRBV27
CASSFKAGDPYGYTF
TGTGCCAGCAGTTTTAAGGCAGGGGACCCGTATGGCTACACCTTC
>TRBJ2-5|NA|NA|TRBV29-1
CSVVGTDLMVTQYF
TGCAGCGTTGTAGGCACCGATCTAATGGTGACCCAGTACTTC
>TRBJ2-1|NA|NA|TRBV28
CASASMGSPHQVEQFF
TGTGCCAGCGCCTCCATGGGGTCACCACATCAAGTTGAGCAGTTCTTC
>TRBJ1-1|NA|NA|TRBV5-4
CASSFRKLEAEAFF
TGTGCCAGCAGCTTTAGAAAGCTGGAAGCTGAAGCTTTCTTT
>TRBJ1-1|NA|NA|TRBV7-9
CASSRPPNTEAFF
TGTGCCAGCAGCCGGCCTCCCAACACTGAAGCTTTCTTT
>TRBJ2-2|NA|TRBD1|TRBV19
CASSRGQANTGELFF
TGTGCCAGTAGTAGGGGACAGGCGAACACCGGGGAGCTGTTTTTT
>TRBJ2-3|NA|NA|TRBV5-1
CASSFTDGGTDTQYF
TGCGCCAGCAGCTTCACGGACGGCGGCACAGATACGCAGTATTTT
>TRBJ2-2|NA|NA|TRBV7-6
CASSLALGADTGELFF
TGTGCCAGCAGCTTAGCTTTGGGAGCCGACACCGGGGAGCTGTTTTTT
>TRBJ2-1|NA|NA|TRBV18
CASSAPDGDEQFF
TGTGCCAGCTCAGCACCCGACGGGGATGAGCAGTTCTTC
>TRBJ2-2|NA|NA|TRBV7-2
CASSLDTIGELFF
TGTGCCAGCAGCTTAGATACGATCGGGGAGCTGTTTTTT
>TRBJ2-2|NA|TRBD1|TRBV19
CASSTGQGFTGELFF
TGTGCCAGTAGTACAGGACAGGGGTTCACCGGGGAGCTGTTTTTT
>TRBJ2-3|NA|NA|TRBV6-2/TRBV6-3
CASSYSGGRDTQYF
TGTGCCAGCAGTTACTCGGGGGGCCGAGATACGCAGTATTTT
>TRBJ2-7|NA|NA|TRBV11-3
CASSFGPGGEQYF
TGTGCCAGCAGCTTTGGGCCCGGCGGAGAGCAGTACTTC
>TRBJ2-5|NA|NA|TRBV2
CASSIYGETQYF
TGTGCCAGCAGCATTTACGGGGAGACCCAGTACTTC
>TRBJ2-7|NA|NA|TRBV30
CAWRPQGPQTYEQYF
TGTGCCTGGAGGCCACAGGGACCCCAAACCTACGAGCAGTACTTC
>TRBJ2-7|NA|NA|TRBV5-6
CASSLRDPPTKQYF
TGTGCCAGCAGCCTCCGGGACCCTCCTACGAAGCAGTACTTC
>TRBJ1-3|NA|TRBD1|TRBV4-1
CASSQAWTGEGHTGGNTIYF
TGCGCCAGCAGCCAGGCTTGGACAGGGGAAGGTCATACGGGAGGAAACACCATATATTTT
>TRBJ2-7|NA|NA|TRBV18
CASSRPTDSRASYEQYF
TGTGCCAGCTCACGCCCGACAGATTCCCGAGCCTCCTACGAGCAGTACTTC
>TRBJ1-4|NA|TRBD1|TRBV14
CASSHPDRGEKLFF
TGTGCCAGCAGCCACCCTGACAGGGGCGAAAAACTGTTTTTT
>TRBJ2-7|NA|TRBD2|TRBV18
CASSPIRTSGGALYEQYF
TGTGCCAGCTCACCTATCAGGACTAGCGGGGGGGCCCTCTACGAGCAGTACTTC
>TRBJ1-2|NA|NA|TRBV11-2
CASSPNRRAVPGYTF
TGTGCCAGCAGCCCAAACCGGCGGGCCGTCCCTGGCTACACCTTC
>TRBJ1-3|NA|NA|TRBV6-1
CASSEFGRGSGNTIYF
TGTGCCAGCAGTGAATTTGGTCGGGGGTCGGGAAACACCATATATTTT
>TRBJ1-1|NA|NA|TRBV5-4
CASSFAGIGTEAFF
TGTGCCAGCAGCTTTGCAGGGATCGGCACTGAAGCTTTCTTT
>TRBJ1-2|once|NA|TRBV7-2
CASSPQGYYGYTF
TGTGCCAGCAGCCCCCAGGGCTACTATGGCTACACCTTC
>TRBJ2-1|NA|NA|TRBV3-1/TRBV3-2
CASSRRETNSYNEQFF
TGTGCCAGCAGCCGAAGGGAAACGAACTCCTACAATGAGCAGTTCTTC
>TRBJ2-2|NA|TRBD2|TRBV5-5
CASSSLHQGGPNTGELFF
TGTGCCAGCAGCTCACTACATCAGGGAGGGCCGAACACCGGGGAGCTGTTTTTT
>TRBJ2-5|NA|NA|TRBV4-3
CASSQAPRETQYF
TGCGCCAGCAGCCAAGCGCCCAGAGAGACCCAGTACTTC
>TRBJ1-4|once|TRBD1|TRBV19
CASSSRTGVTNEKLFF
TGTGCCAGTAGTTCAAGGACAGGGGTAACTAATGAAAAACTGTTTTTT
>TRBJ2-3|NA|TRBD1|TRBV5-1
CATSFRDSNTRDTQYF
TGCGCCACCTCTTTTAGGGACAGCAATACCCGGGATACGCAGTATTTT
>TRBJ2-5|NA|NA|TRBV12-2
CASRLSRDKEYQETQYF
TGTGCAAGTCGCTTGAGCCGGGACAAAGAGTACCAAGAGACCCAGTACTTC
>TRBJ2-3|NA|TRBD1|TRBV19
CASSSRTGNADTQYF
TGTGCCAGTAGTTCTAGGACAGGGAACGCAGATACGCAGTATTTT
>TRBJ2-3|NA|NA|TRBV7-2
CASSSWGASDTQYF
TGTGCCAGCAGCAGCTGGGGGGCCTCAGATACGCAGTATTTT
>TRBJ2-1|NA|TRBD2|TRBV2
CASSFLGRDNEQFF
TGTGCCAGCAGCTTCCTGGGGAGGGACAATGAGCAGTTCTTC
>TRBJ1-1|NA|NA|TRBV7-8
CASSLRTEAFF
TGTGCCAGCAGCTTAAGAACTGAAGCTTTCTTT
>TRBJ2-5|NA|TRBD2|TRBV3-1/TRBV3-2
CASSPGSGGPYF
TGTGCCAGCAGCCCCGGCAGCGGGGGGCCCTACTTC
>TRBJ1-1|once|NA|TRBV2
CASRDRTAMNTEAFF
TGTGCCAGCAGGGACCGGACAGCTATGAACACTGAAGCTTTCTTT
>TRBJ1-2|NA|TRBD1|TRBV19
CASSSGQANDYGYTF
TGTGCCAGTAGTTCGGGACAGGCTAACGACTATGGCTACACCTTC
>TRBJ2-4|NA|NA|TRBV2
CASSVEGMNIQYF
TGTGCCAGCAGTGTGGAGGGGATGAACATTCAGTACTTC
>TRBJ1-1|NA|NA|TRBV4-1
CASSQENRLRNTEAFF
TGCGCCAGCAGCCAAGAAAACCGACTTAGGAACACTGAAGCTTTCTTT
>TRBJ1-4|NA|NA|TRBV1
CTSSQEGRLRTGPTTTEKLFF
TGCACCAGCAGCCAAGAAGGAAGGTTGAGGACAGGGCCTACTACCACTGAAAAACTGTTTTTT
>TRBJ1-2|NA|NA|TRBV29-1
CSVEVAGDGYTF
TGCAGCGTTGAAGTCGCAGGGGATGGCTACACCTTC
>TRBJ1-1|NA|TRBD1|TRBV27
CASSRQGLRTEAFF
TGTGCCAGCAGCAGACAGGGTTTAAGAACTGAAGCTTTCTTT
>TRBJ2-1|NA|TRBD1|TRBV6-2/TRBV6-3
CASSYSATGTGTHNEQFF
TGTGCCAGCAGTTACTCGGCGACCGGGACAGGGACCCACAATGAGCAGTTCTTC
>TRBJ1-2|once|NA|TRBV4-2
CASSQAGTGGGYTF
TGTGCCAGCAGCCAAGCTGGGACGGGGGGCGGCTACACCTTC
>TRBJ2-3|NA|TRBD2|TRBV28
CASSLSSGGGTDTQYF
TGTGCCAGCAGTTTAAGTAGCGGGGGGGGAACAGATACGCAGTATTTT
>TRBJ2-7|NA|TRBD1|TRBV20-1
CSASLDRGYEQYF
TGCAGTGCTAGTCTAGACAGGGGCTACGAGCAGTACTTC
>TRBJ2-1|NA|NA|TRBV4-1
CASSQARYYNEQFF
TGCGCCAGCAGCCAAGCCAGATATTACAATGAGCAGTTCTTC
>TRBJ2-7|few|TRBD1|TRBV5-1
CASSSRDRKNEQYF
TGCGCCAGCAGCTCCCGGGACAGGAAAAACGAGCAGTACTTC
>TRBJ1-5|NA|NA|TRBV30
CAWNREEQPQHF
TGTGCCTGGAACAGGGAAGAACAGCCCCAGCATTTT
>TRBJ2-7|NA|NA|TRBV12-3/TRBV12-4
CASSFDREQYF
TGTGCCAGCAGTTTTGATCGGGAGCAGTACTTC